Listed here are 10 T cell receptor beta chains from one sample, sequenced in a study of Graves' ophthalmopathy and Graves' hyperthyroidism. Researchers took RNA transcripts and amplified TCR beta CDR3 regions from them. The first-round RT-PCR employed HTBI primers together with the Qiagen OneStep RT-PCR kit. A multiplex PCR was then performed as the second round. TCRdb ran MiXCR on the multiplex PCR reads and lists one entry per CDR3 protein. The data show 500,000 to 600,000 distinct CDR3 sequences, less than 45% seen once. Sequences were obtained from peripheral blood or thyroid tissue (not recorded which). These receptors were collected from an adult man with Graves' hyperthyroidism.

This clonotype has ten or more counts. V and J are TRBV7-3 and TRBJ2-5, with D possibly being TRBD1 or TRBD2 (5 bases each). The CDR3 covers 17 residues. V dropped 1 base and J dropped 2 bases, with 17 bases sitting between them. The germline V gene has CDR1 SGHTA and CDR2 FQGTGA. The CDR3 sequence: CASSLKFSPGGQETQYF. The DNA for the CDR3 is TGTGCCAGCAGCTTAAAGTTCTCCCCTGGGGGACAAGAGACCCAGTACTTC.

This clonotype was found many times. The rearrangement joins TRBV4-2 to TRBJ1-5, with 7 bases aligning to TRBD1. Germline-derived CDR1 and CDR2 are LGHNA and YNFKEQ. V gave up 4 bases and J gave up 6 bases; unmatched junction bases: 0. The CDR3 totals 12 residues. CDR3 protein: CASSRQGQPQHF. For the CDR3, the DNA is TGTGCCAGCAGCCGACAGGGTCAGCCCCAGCATTTT.

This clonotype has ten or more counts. The CDR3 region is CAISVGNQPQHF. For the CDR3, the DNA is TGTGCCATCAGTGTTGGCAATCAGCCCCAGCATTTT. J is TRBJ1-5 and V is TRBV10-3; no definite D call. Trimming shortened V by 4 bases and J by 2 bases, and 3 bases separated the two germline ends. This CDR3 is built from 12 residues. Germline lookup yields CDR1 ENHRY and CDR2 SYGVKD.

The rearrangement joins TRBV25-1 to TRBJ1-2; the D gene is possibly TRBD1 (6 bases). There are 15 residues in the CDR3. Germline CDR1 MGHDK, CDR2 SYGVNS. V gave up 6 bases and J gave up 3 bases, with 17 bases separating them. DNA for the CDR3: TGTGCCAGCAGCGCCTCAGGGACAACCTACTATGGCTACACCTTC. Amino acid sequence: CASSASGTTYYGYTF.

DNA for the CDR3: TGTGCCAGCAGTTACGGGGGGGCAGATGAAAAACTGTTTTTT. This codes for CASSYGGADEKLFF. V gene TRBV6-5 combines with J gene TRBJ1-4; possible D gene TRBD1, 6 bases. This CDR3 is built from 14 residues. Germline V gene data show CDR1 as MNHEY and CDR2 as SVGAGI. With 2 bases removed from V and 6 bases from J, the gap between germline ends came to 10 bases.

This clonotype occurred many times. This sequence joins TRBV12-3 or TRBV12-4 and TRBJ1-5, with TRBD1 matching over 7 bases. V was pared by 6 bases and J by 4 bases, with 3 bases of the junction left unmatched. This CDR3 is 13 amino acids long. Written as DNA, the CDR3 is TGTGCCAGCAGGATGACAGGGAATCAGCCCCAGCATTTT. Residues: CASRMTGNQPQHF.

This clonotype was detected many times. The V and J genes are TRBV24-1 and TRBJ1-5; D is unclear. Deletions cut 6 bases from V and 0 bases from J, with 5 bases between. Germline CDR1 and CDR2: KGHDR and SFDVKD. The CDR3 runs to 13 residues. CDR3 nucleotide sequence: TGTGCCACCAGTCAGGATAGCAATCAGCCCCAGCATTTT. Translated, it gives CATSQDSNQPQHF.

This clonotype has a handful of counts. CDR3 in amino acids: CASSTWDKNTEAFF. The CDR3 DNA is TGTGCCAGCAGTACCTGGGACAAGAACACTGAAGCTTTCTTT. The chain has TRBV27 and TRBJ1-1, with a tentative D call TRBD1 (6 bases). CDR1 and CDR2 (germline): MNHEY, SMNVEV (reference sequence). V lost 5 bases and J 1 base, leaving 11 bases between the germline ends. The CDR3 covers 14 residues.

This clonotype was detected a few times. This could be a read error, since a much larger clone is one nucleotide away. The CDR3 loop is CASSLVAEGSPLHF. Here the CDR3 DNA reads TGTGCCAGCAGCTTGGTGGCAGAGGGTTCACCCCTCCACTTT. The rearrangement joins TRBV5-6 to TRBJ1-6; D remains ambiguous. The germline gives CDR1 SGHDT, CDR2 YYEEEE. The ends were cut back, 0 bases at V and 9 bases at J, with 10 bases in the middle. CDR3 length: 14 amino acids.

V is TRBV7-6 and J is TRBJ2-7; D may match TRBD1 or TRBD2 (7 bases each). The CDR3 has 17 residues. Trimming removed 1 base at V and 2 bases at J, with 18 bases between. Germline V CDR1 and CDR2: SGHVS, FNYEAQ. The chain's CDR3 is CASSLGQGVGGAYEQYF. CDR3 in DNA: TGTGCCAGCAGCTTAGGACAGGGTGTGGGAGGGGCCTACGAGCAGTACTTC.